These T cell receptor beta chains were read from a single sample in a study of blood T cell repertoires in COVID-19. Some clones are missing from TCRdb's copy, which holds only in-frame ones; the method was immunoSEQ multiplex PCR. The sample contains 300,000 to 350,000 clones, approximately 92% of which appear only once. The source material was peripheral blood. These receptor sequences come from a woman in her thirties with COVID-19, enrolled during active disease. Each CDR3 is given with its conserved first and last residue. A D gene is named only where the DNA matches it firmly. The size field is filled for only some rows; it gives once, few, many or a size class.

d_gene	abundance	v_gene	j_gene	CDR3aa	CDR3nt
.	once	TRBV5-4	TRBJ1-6	CASSLGPGGNSPLHF	TGTGCCAGCAGCCTGGGTCCCGGGGGTAATTCACCCCTCCACTTT
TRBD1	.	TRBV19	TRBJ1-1	CASSTRTGGTEAFF	TGTGCCAGTAGTACTCGGACAGGGGGCACTGAAGCTTTCTTT
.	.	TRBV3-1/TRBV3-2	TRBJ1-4	CASSSPGEKLFF	TGTGCCAGCAGCTCCCCGGGAGAAAAACTGTTTTTT
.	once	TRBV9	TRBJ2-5	CASSVEAEETQYF	TGTGCCAGCAGCGTAGAAGCTGAAGAGACCCAGTACTTC
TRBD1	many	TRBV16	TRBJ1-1	CASSSQTGTNTEAFF	TGTGCCAGCAGTTCCCAGACAGGGACGAACACTGAAGCTTTCTTT
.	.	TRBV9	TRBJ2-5	CASSVTSEVQETQYF	TGTGCCAGCAGCGTCACGAGCGAGGTCCAAGAGACCCAGTACTTC
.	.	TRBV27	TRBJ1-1	CASSFLGRNTEAFF	TGTGCCAGCAGTTTTTTGGGCCGGAACACTGAAGCTTTCTTT
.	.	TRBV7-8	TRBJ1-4	CASSLERGQNLNEKLFF	TGTGCCAGCAGCTTAGAGCGGGGGCAGAACCTTAATGAAAAACTGTTTTTT
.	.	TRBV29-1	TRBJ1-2	CSVEGRRGGYTF	TGCAGCGTTGAAGGGCGCAGGGGTGGCTACACCTTC
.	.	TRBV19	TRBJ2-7	CASSMTVATYEQYF	TGTGCCAGTAGTATGACAGTTGCGACCTACGAGCAGTACTTC
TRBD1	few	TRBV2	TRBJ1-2	CASSPPRPAGGRQGYGYTF	TGTGCCAGCAGTCCTCCCCGGCCGGCAGGGGGGCGGCAAGGCTATGGCTACACCTTC
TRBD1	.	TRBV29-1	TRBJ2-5	CSVSWARGRETQYF	TGCAGCGTTAGCTGGGCCAGGGGGCGTGAGACCCAGTACTTC
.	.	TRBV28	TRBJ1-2	CASSPLRQGGGYTF	TGTGCCAGCAGTCCCCTTCGTCAGGGAGGAGGCTACACCTTC
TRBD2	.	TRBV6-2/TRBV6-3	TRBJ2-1	CASSYPPLAGGPYNEQFF	TGTGCCAGCAGTTACCCACCTTTAGCGGGAGGGCCCTACAATGAGCAGTTCTTC
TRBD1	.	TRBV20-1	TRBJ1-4	CSASGGQGNEKLFF	TGCAGTGCTAGTGGAGGACAGGGGAATGAAAAACTGTTTTTT
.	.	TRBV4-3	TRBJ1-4	CASSQGRTVLNEKLFF	TGCGCCAGCAGCCAAGGGCGGACAGTCCTTAATGAAAAACTGTTTTTT
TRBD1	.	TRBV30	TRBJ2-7	CAWRSDRGSLYEQYF	TGTGCCTGGAGGTCTGACAGGGGATCTCTCTACGAGCAGTACTTC
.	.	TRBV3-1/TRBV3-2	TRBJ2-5	CASSPALWAGRETQYF	TGTGCCAGCAGCCCAGCCCTTTGGGCGGGAAGAGAGACCCAGTACTTC
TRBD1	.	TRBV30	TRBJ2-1	CAWSVIRDRGHNEQFF	TGTGCCTGGAGTGTGATCCGGGACAGGGGCCACAATGAGCAGTTCTTC
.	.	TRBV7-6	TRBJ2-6	CASSPRSSGANVLTF	TGTGCCAGCAGCCCCCGGAGCTCTGGGGCCAACGTCCTGACTTTC
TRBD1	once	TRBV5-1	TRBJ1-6	CASSVTGSGSPLHF	TGCGCCAGCAGCGTGACAGGGTCGGGTTCACCCCTCCACTTT
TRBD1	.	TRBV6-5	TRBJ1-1	CASSSLKGAGTEAFF	TGTGCCAGCTCCTCATTGAAGGGGGCGGGCACTGAAGCTTTCTTT
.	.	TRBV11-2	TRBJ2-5	CASTRAGETQYF	TGTGCCAGCACCAGAGCGGGAGAGACCCAGTACTTC
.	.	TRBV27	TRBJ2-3	CASSPLSGVGTQYF	TGTGCCAGCAGCCCCCTTTCAGGGGTAGGTACGCAGTATTTT
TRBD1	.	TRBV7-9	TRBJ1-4	CASSSRQGALTATNEKLFF	TGTGCCAGCAGCTCCAGACAGGGGGCTTTAACGGCAACTAATGAAAAACTGTTTTTT
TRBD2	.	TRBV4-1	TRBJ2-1	CASSRSLAGVYNEQFF	TGCGCCAGCAGCCGTTCACTAGCGGGAGTTTACAATGAGCAGTTCTTC
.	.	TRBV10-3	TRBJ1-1	CAISGGTNTEAFF	TGTGCCATCAGCGGCGGAACGAACACTGAAGCTTTCTTT
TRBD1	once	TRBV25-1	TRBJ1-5	CASRTGEQPQHF	TGTGCCAGCAGGACAGGGGAGCAGCCCCAGCATTTT
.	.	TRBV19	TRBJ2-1	CASTAGDEQFF	TGTGCCAGTACCGCAGGGGATGAGCAGTTCTTC
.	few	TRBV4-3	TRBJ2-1	CASSPGGAPPTEQFF	TGCGCCAGCAGCCCAGGAGGGGCTCCCCCAACTGAGCAGTTCTTC
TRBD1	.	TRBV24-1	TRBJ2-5	CATSDPNPGTGGETQYF	TGTGCCACCAGTGACCCGAACCCCGGGACAGGTGGGGAGACCCAGTACTTC
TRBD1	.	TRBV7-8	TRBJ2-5	CASSYDRGYGETQYF	TGTGCCAGCAGCTATGACAGGGGGTATGGCGAGACCCAGTACTTC
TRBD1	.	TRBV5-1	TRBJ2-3	CASSLGLRQGTDTQYF	TGCGCCAGCAGCTTGGGTCTGCGACAGGGAACAGATACGCAGTATTTT
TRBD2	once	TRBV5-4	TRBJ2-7	CASSGRTSGIYEQYF	TGTGCCAGCAGCGGCCGGACTAGCGGGATCTACGAGCAGTACTTC
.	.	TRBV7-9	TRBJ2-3	CASSRRGGDFFTDTQYF	TGTGCCAGCAGCCGGAGGGGGGGAGACTTTTTCACAGATACGCAGTATTTT
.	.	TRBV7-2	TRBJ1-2	CASSLRGGDYGYTF	TGTGCCAGCAGCTTACGTGGAGGGGACTATGGCTACACCTTC
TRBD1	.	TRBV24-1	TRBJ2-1	CATSDLGTGVSNEQFF	TGTGCCACCAGTGATTTAGGGACAGGGGTCAGCAATGAGCAGTTCTTC
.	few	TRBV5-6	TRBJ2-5	CASSLDRVQETQYF	TGTGCCAGCAGCTTGGACAGGGTCCAAGAGACCCAGTACTTC
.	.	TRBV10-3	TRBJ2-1	CAISQGSEQFF	TGTGCCATCAGCCAGGGGTCTGAGCAGTTCTTC
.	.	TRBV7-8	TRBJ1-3	CASSFDRGNTIYF	TGTGCCAGCAGCTTTGACAGGGGAAACACCATATATTTT